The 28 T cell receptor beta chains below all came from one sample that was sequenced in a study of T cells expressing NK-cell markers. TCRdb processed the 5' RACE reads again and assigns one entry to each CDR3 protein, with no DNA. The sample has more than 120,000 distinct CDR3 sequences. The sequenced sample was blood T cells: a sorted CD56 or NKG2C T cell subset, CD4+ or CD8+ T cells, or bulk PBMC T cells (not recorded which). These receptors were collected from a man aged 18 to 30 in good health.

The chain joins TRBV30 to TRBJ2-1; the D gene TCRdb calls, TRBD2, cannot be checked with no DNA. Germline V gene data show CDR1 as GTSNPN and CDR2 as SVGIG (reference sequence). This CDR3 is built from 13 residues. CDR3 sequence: CAWEGTSGREQFF.

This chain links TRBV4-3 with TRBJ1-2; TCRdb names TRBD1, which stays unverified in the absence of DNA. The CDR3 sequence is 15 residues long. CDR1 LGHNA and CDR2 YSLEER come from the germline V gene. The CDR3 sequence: CASSQDRATNYGYTF.

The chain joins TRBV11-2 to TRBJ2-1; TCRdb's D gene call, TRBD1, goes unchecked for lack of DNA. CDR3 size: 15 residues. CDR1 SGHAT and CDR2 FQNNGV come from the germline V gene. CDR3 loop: CASSATVPYRNEQFF.

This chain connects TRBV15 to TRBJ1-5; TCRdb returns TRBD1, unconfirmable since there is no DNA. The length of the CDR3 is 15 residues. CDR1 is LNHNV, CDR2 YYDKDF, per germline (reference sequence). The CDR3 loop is CATSRDKGSNQPQHF. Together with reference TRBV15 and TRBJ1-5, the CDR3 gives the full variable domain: DAMVIQNPRYQVTQFGKPVTLSCSQTLNHNVMYWYQQKSSQAPKLLFHYYDKDFNNEADTPDNFQSRRPNTSFCFLDIRSPGLGDTAMYLCATSRDKGSNQPQHFGDGTRLSIL.

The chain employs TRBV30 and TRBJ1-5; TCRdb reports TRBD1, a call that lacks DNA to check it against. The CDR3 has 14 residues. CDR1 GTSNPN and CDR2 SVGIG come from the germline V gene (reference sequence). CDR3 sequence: CACPQRYSNQPQHF.

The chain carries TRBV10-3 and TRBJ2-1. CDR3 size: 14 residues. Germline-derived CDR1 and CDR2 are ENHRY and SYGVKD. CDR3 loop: CAISETGTDGEQFF.

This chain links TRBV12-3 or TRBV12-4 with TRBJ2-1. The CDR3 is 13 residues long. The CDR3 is CASNPDGYNEQFF.

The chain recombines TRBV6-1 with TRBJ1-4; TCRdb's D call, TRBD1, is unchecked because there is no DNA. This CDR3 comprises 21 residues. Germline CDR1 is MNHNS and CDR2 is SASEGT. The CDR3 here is CASSEPTGESPKPAPNEKLFF.

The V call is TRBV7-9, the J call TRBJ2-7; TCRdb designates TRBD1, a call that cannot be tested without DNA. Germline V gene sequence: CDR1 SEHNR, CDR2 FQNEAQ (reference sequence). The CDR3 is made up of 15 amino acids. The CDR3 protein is CASSLADTGGYEQYF.

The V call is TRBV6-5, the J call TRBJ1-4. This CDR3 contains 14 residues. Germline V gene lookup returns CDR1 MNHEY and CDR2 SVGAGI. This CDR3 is CASSYGQVSEKLFF.

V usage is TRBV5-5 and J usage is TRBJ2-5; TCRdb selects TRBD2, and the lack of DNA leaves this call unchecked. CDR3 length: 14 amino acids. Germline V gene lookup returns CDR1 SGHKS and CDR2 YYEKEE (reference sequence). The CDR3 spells CASSLASGEGTQYF.

The CDR3: CASTSAGEQFF. The chain has TRBV6-6 and TRBJ2-1. The CDR3 is 11 amino acids. The germline V gene has CDR1 MNHNY and CDR2 SVGAGI (reference sequence).

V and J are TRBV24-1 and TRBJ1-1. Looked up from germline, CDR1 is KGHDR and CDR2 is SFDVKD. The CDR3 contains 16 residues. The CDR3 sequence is CATSAGYGTENTEAFF.

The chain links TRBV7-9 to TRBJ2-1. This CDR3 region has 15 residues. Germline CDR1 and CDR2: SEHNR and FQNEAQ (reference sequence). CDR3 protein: CASRPSGSTVNEQFF.

The CDR3 is CASSLLGGGSGEQFF. The chain has TRBV11-2 and TRBJ2-1; TCRdb's D call of TRBD2 is untestable without DNA. The CDR3 has 15 residues. Germline values: CDR1 SGHAT, CDR2 FQNNGV.

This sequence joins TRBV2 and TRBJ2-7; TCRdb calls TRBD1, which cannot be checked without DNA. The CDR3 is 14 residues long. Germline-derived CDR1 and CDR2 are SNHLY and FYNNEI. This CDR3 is CASYGTASSYEQYF. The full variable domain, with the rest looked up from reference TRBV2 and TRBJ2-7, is EPEVTQTPSHQVTQMGQEVILRCVPISNHLYFYWYRQILGQKVEFLVSFYNNEISEKSEIFDDQFSVERPDGSNFTLKIRSTKLEDSAMYFCASYGTASSYEQYFGPGTRLTVT.

The CDR3 loop is CATSTENLGEAFF. This chain connects TRBV15 to TRBJ1-1. In germline, CDR1 is LNHNV, CDR2 YYDKDF (reference sequence). CDR3 size: 13 residues.

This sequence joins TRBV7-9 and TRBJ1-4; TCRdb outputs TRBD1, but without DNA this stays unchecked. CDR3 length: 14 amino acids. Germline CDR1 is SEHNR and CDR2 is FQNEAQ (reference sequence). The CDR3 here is CASGGTATNEKLFF.

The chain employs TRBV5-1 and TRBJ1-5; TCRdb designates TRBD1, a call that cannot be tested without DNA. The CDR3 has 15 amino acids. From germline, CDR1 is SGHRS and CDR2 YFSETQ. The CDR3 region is CASSLGGTANQPQHF.

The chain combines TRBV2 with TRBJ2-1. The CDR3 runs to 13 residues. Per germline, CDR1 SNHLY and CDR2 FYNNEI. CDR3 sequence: CASSEYLHNEQFF.

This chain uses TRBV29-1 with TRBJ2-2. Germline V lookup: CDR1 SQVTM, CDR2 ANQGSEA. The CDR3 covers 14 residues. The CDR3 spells CSVEDPVNTGELFF.

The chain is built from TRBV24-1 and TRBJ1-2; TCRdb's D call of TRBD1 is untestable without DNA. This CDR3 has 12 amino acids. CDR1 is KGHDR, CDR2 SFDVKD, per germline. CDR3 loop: CASGTGENGYTF.

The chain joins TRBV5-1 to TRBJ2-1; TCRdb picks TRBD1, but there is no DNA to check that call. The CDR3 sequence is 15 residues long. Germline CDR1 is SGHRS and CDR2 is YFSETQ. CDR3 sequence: CASSWAGTLGNEQFF.

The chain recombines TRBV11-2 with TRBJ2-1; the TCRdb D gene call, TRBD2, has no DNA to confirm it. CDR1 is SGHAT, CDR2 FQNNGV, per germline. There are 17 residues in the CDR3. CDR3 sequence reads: CASSLARAFRSYNEQFF.

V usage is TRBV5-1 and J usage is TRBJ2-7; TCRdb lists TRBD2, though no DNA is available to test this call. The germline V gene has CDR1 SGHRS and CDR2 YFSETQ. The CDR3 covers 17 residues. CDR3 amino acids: CASSGASGIATPYEQYF.

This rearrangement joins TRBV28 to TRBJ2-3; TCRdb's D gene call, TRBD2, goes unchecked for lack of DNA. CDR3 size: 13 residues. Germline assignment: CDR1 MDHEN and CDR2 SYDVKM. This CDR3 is CASRLTSFDTQYF.

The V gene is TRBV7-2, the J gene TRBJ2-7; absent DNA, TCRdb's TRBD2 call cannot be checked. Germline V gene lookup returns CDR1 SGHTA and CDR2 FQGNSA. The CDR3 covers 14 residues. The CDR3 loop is CASSLEDYDYEQYF. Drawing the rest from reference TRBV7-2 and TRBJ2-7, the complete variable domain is GAGVSQSPSNKVTEKGKDVELRCDPISGHTALYWYRQSLGQGLEFLIYFQGNSAPDKSGLPSDRFSAERTGGSVSTLTIQRTQQEDSAVYLCASSLEDYDYEQYFGPGTRLTVT.

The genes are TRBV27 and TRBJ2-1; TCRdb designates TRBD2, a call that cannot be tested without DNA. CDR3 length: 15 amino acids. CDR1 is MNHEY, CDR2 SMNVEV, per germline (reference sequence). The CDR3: CASRPLSGTYNEQFF.